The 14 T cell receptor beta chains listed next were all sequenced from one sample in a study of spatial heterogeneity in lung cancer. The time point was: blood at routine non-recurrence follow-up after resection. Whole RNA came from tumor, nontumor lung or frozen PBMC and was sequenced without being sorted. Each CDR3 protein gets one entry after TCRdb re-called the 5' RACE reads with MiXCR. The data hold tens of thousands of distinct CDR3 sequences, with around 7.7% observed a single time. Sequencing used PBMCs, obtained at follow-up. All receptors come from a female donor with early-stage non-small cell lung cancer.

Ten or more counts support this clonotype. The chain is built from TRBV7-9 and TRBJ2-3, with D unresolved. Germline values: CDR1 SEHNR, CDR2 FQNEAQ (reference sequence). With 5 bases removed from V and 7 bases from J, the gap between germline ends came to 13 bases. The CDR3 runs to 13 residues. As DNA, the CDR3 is TGTGCCAGCAGCCCAACGGAGATAAATACGCAGTATTTT. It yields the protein CASSPTEINTQYF.

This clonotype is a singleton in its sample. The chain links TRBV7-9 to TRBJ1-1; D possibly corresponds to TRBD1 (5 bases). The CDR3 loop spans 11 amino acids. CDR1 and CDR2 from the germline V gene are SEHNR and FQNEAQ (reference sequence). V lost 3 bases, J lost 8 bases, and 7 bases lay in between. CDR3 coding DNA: TGTGCCAGCAGCTTGAGGGGCGAAGCTTTCTTT. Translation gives CASSLRGEAFF. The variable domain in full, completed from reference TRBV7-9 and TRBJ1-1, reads DTGVSQNPRHKITKRGQNVTFRCDPISEHNRLYWYRQTLGQGPEFLTYFQNEAQLEKSRLLSDRFSAERPKGSFSTLEIQRTEQGDSAMYLCASSLRGEAFFGQGTRLTVV.

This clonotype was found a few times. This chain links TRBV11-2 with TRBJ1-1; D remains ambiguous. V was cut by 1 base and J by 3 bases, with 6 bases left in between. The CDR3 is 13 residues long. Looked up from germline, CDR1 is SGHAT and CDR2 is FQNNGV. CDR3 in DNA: TGTGCCAGCAGCTTAGTGAGGGACACTGAAGCTTTCTTT. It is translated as CASSLVRDTEAFF.

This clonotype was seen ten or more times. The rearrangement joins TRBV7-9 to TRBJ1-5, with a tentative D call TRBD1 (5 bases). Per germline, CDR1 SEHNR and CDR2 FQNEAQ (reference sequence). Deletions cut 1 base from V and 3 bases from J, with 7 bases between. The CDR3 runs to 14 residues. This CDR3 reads CASSLGQSNQPQHF. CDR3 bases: TGTGCCAGCAGCTTAGGACAGTCCAATCAGCCCCAGCATTTT.

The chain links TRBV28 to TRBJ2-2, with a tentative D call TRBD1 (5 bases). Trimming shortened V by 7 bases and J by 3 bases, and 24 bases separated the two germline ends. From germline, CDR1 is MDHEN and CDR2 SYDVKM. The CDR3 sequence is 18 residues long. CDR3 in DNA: TGTGCCAGCACCGATATGGTGGCAAGGGGTTGGGACACCGGGGAGCTGTTTTTT. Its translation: CASTDMVARGWDTGELFF.

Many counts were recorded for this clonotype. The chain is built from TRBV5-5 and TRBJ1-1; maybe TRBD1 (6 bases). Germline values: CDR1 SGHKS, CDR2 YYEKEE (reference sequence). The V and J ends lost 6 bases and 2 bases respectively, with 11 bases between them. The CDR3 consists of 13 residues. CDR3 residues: CASTRTENTEAFF. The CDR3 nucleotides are TGTGCCAGCACTCGGACAGAAAACACTGAAGCTTTCTTT.

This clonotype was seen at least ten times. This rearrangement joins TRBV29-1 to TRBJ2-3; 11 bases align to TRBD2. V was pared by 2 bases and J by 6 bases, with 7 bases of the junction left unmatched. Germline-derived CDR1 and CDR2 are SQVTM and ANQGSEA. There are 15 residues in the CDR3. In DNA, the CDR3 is TGCAGCGTTGAAATTCTGGCTAGCGGGGGGGATACGCAGTATTTT. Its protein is CSVEILASGGDTQYF.

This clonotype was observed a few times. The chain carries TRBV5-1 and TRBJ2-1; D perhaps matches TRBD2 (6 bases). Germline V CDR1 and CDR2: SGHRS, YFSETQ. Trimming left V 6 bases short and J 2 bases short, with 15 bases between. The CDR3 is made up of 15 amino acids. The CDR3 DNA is TGCGCCAGCACCGAACTGGCGGGGACCTACAATGAGCAGTTCTTC. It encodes CASTELAGTYNEQFF.

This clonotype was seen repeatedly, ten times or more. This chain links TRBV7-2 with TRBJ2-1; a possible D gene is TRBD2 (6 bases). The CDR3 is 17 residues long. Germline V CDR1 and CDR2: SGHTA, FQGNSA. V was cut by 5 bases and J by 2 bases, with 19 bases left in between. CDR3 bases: TGTGCCAGCAGCCCCCGTCTTAGCGGAAACACCTACAATGAGCAGTTCTTC. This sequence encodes CASSPRLSGNTYNEQFF.

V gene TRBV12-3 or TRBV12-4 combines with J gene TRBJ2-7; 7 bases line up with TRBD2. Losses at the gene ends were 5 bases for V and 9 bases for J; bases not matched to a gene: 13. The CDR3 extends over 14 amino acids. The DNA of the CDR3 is TGTGCCAGCAGTCCCACTAGCGAGCTCGCCCGGCAGTACTTC. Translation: CASSPTSELARQYF.

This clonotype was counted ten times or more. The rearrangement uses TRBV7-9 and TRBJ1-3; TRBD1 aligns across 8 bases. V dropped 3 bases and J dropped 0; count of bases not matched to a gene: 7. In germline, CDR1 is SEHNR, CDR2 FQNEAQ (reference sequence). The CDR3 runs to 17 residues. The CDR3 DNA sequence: TGTGCCAGCAGCTTGCGGACAGGGAGGCTCTCTGGAAACACCATATATTTT. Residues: CASSLRTGRLSGNTIYF.

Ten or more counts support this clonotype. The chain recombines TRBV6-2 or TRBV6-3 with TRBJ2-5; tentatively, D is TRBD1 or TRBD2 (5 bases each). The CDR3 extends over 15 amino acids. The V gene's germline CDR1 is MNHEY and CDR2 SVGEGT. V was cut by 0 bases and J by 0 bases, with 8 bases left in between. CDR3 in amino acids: CASSYSMGDQETQYF. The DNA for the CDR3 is TGTGCCAGCAGTTACTCGATGGGGGACCAAGAGACCCAGTACTTC.

The CDR3 protein is CASSLDEANTEAFF. The CDR3 DNA follows: TGTGCCAGCAGCTTGGATGAGGCGAACACTGAAGCTTTCTTT. This chain joins TRBV7-8 and TRBJ1-1; no clear D gene. Trimming stripped 3 bases from V and 1 base from J, with 9 bases between. CDR1 is SGHVS, CDR2 FQNEAQ, per germline. The CDR3 spans 14 residues.

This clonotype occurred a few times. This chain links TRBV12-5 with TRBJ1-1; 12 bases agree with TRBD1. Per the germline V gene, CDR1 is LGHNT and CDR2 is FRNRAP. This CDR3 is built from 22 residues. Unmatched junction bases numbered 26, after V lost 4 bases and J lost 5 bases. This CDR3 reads CASGYIRDRGLFGPTTGTEAFF. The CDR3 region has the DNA TGTGCTAGTGGTTATATCCGGGACAGGGGGCTTTTTGGGCCAACGACTGGGACTGAAGCTTTCTTT.